This T cell receptor (beta chain) was found in a study of T-cell reconstitution after alpha-beta-depleted transplantation in children. To note about this clonotype: What it binds is unknown.

Preparation of the TCRbeta library involved a method that used unique molecular identifiers. TCRdb reanalysed the PCR reads using MiXCR and keeps one entry per CDR3 protein. This sample has about 580,000 distinct CDR3 sequences, with about 21% found just once. From germline, CDR1 is SQVTM and CDR2 ANQGSEA. V was cut by 1 base and J by 2 bases, with 20 bases left in between. The CDR3 totals 17 residues. Study-wide results and caveats: Newly generated T cells supplied most T-cell counts and diversity one year post-transplant. Several hundred graft clones that had expanded were reportedly the source of alpha-beta T cells about two months after transplant. TCRbeta diversity was high at day 60 in some patients (a result of surviving recipient T cells and thymic progenitors).

The specimen was PBMCs, mostly from graft donor cells, collected 360 days after TCRalphabeta/CD19-depleted stem cell transplant. The chain employs TRBV29-1 and TRBJ1-2; D might be TRBD1 (6 bases). This clonotype was sampled from a boy younger than two who had a stem cell transplant for acute myeloid leukemia, so the T cells may come from the graft donor. The CDR3: CSVEVRDRPIPNYGYTF. CDR3 coding DNA: TGCAGCGTTGAAGTTCGAGACAGGCCCATACCCAACTATGGCTACACCTTC. The variable domain in full, with the rest retrieved from reference TRBV29-1 and TRBJ1-2, is SAVISQKPSRDICQRGTSLTIQCQVDSQVTMMFWYRQQPGQSLTLIATANQGSEATYESGFVIDKFPISRPNLTFSTLTVSNMSPEDSSIYLCSVEVRDRPIPNYGYTFGSGTRLTVV.